Listed below are T cell receptor beta chains from one sample, sequenced in a study of blood T cell repertoires in COVID-19. Here immunoSEQ multiplex PCR was the method, and the copy in TCRdb shows in-frame clones only, minus some. Of roughly 53,000 clones listed, more than 90% were seen once; the top ten hold more than 3%. Sequencing was carried out using peripheral blood. All receptors derive from a human donor in a cohort sampled during active COVID-19. Both conserved end residues are part of each CDR3.

CDR3: CASSDHRDYPYEQYF; J: TRBJ2-7; V: TRBV5-4
CDR3: CASSLSPSGGARDTQYF; J: TRBJ2-3; V: TRBV7-8
CDR3: CASSLSGQGNGYGYTF; J: TRBJ1-2; V: TRBV4-1
CDR3: CASSQASGYSSYNEQFF; J: TRBJ2-1; V: TRBV4-2
CDR3: CSVEYSSTEAFF; J: TRBJ1-1; V: TRBV29-1
CDR3: CASSSGTGVWETQYF; J: TRBJ2-5; V: TRBV11-3
CDR3: CASSTMGQGGNQPQHF; J: TRBJ1-5; V: TRBV19
CDR3: CAWSPAPQVGNQPQHF; J: TRBJ1-5; V: TRBV30
CDR3: CASSQPTTAQETQYF; J: TRBJ2-5; V: TRBV4-1
CDR3: CASRSGYNEQFF; J: TRBJ2-1; V: TRBV19